Following are 19 T cell receptor beta chains from one sample sequenced in a study of Graves' ophthalmopathy and Graves' hyperthyroidism. RNA transcripts served as template for amplifying TCR beta CDR3 sequences. The authors performed first-round RT-PCR with HTBI primers and then a second-round multiplex PCR. TCRdb redid the calling of the multiplex PCR reads with MiXCR, one entry per CDR3 protein. Of 200,000 to 300,000 distinct CDR3 sequences listed, about 46% are singletons. The sample was peripheral blood. Every receptor here comes from an adult man with Graves' ophthalmopathy.

This chain uses TRBV5-4 with TRBJ1-1, with TRBD1 matching 10 bases. Per germline, CDR1 SGHNT and CDR2 YYREEE (reference sequence). The ends lost 2 bases at V and 10 bases at J; junction bases unmatched: 2. The CDR3 is 12 amino acids. CDR3 DNA sequence: TGTGCCAGCAGCTTTGGGACAGGGGCAGCTTTCTTT. The encoded protein is CASSFGTGAAFF.

This clonotype showed up just once. The chain combines TRBV12-5 with TRBJ2-7, with 8 positions matching TRBD1. The CDR3 covers 14 residues. Germline CDR1 is LGHNT and CDR2 is FRNRAP. V lost 6 bases to trimming and J lost 2 bases; unmatched junction nucleotides: 6. DNA for the CDR3: TGTGCTAGTGGCCCGACAGGGGCGACCTACGAGCAGTACTTC. This codes for CASGPTGATYEQYF. The full variable domain, with the rest looked up from reference TRBV12-5 and TRBJ2-7, is DARVTQTPRHKVTEMGQEVTMRCQPILGHNTVFWYRQTMMQGLELLAYFRNRAPLDDSGMPKDRFSAEMPDATLATLKIQPSEPRDSAVYFCASGPTGATYEQYFGPGTRLTVT.

This clonotype was seen more than once but under ten times. DNA of the CDR3: TGCGCCAGCAGCCAAGAAAGTGGGTGGGAGCAGTACTTC. Amino acids: CASSQESGWEQYF. The chain has TRBV4-1 and TRBJ2-7; no firm D call. The germline V and J ends were trimmed by 0 bases and 7 bases, with 10 bases remaining between them. CDR3 size: 13 residues. Per germline, CDR1 MGHRA and CDR2 YSYEKL.

This clonotype has a handful of counts. The CDR3 is CATSTTGTGFNQPQYF. In nucleotides, the CDR3 is TGTGCCACCAGCACCACCGGGACAGGGTTTAATCAGCCCCAGTACTTC. The rearrangement uses TRBV15 and TRBJ2-5, with 9 bases matching TRBD1. V dropped 4 bases and J dropped 9; count of bases not matched to a gene: 15. The germline CDR1 and CDR2 sequences are LNHNV and YYDKDF (reference sequence). This CDR3 is built from 16 residues.

This clonotype was detected only a few times. The chain carries TRBV9 and TRBJ2-6; 9 positions agree with TRBD1. Looked up from germline, CDR1 is SGDLS and CDR2 is YYNGEE. Losses at the gene ends were 4 bases for V and 2 bases for J; bases not matched to a gene: 7. CDR3 length: 17 residues. Here the CDR3 reads CASSPQTGGAGANVLTF. DNA for the CDR3: TGTGCCAGCAGCCCTCAGACAGGGGGAGCTGGGGCCAACGTCCTGACTTTC.

The chain uses TRBV7-9 and TRBJ2-5; D perhaps matches TRBD1 (5 bases). CDR3 length equals 14 residues. The ends were cut back, 5 bases at V and 2 bases at J, with 12 bases in the middle. From germline, CDR1 is SEHNR and CDR2 FQNEAQ (reference sequence). The CDR3 reads CASSSNRYQETQYF. Written as DNA, the CDR3 is TGTGCCAGCAGCAGCAACAGGTATCAAGAGACCCAGTACTTC.

This clonotype was observed many times. The chain employs TRBV12-3 or TRBV12-4 and TRBJ2-7; D ambiguous. The length of the CDR3 is 11 residues. Deletions cut 7 bases from V and 5 bases from J, with 9 bases between. CDR3 DNA: TGTGCCAGCAAAAATGGGGACGAGCAGTACTTC. It yields the protein CASKNGDEQYF.

This clonotype was observed a few times. The V call is TRBV12-3 or TRBV12-4, the J call TRBJ2-5; D remains unclear. CDR3 length: 12 amino acids. V lost 4 bases and J 5 bases, leaving 8 bases between the germline ends. The CDR3 here is CASSSFRETQYF. The CDR3 region has the DNA TGTGCCAGCAGTTCCTTTAGGGAGACCCAGTACTTC.

About this clonotype: The CDR3 ends on some other residue instead of the conserved phenylalanine or tryptophan, so this is likely a read error. No DNA is shown, since the ends of the CDR3 on it are uncertain; the CDR3 is the one TCRdb lists. The chain carries TRBV9 and TRBJ2-6. A total of 9 residues make up the CDR3, ends included. CDR1 SGDLS and CDR2 YYNGEE come from the germline V gene. The CDR3 reads CASSVAGTS.

This chain joins TRBV7-2 and TRBJ2-7, with TRBD2 matching over 9 bases. Germline loops: CDR1 SGHTA, CDR2 FQGNSA. With V trimmed by 1 base and J by 5 bases, 18 bases remained unmatched. CDR3 length: 19 residues. The CDR3 here is CASSLERGWREGQSDEQYF. The CDR3 coding sequence is TGTGCCAGCAGCTTAGAAAGGGGATGGCGGGAGGGCCAATCGGACGAGCAGTACTTC. Using reference TRBV7-2 and TRBJ2-7 for the parts outside the CDR3, the full variable domain is GAGVSQSPSNKVTEKGKDVELRCDPISGHTALYWYRQSLGQGLEFLIYFQGNSAPDKSGLPSDRFSAERTGGSVSTLTIQRTQQEDSAVYLCASSLERGWREGQSDEQYFGPGTRLTVT.

The CDR3 loop is CASRELLAIYEQYF. The CDR3 DNA sequence: TGTGCCAGCAGGGAACTCCTAGCGATCTACGAGCAGTACTTC. The chain has TRBV12-3 or TRBV12-4 and TRBJ2-5; D might be TRBD2 (6 bases). The J call may be incorrect, as the DNA end agrees better with TRBJ2-7. This CDR3 comprises 14 residues.

The chain combines TRBV29-1 with TRBJ2-6, with D perhaps matching TRBD1 (6 bases). The length of the CDR3 is 13 residues. Trimming removed 7 bases at V and 2 bases at J, with 9 bases between. Germline CDR1 and CDR2: SQVTM and ANQGSEA. In nucleotides, the CDR3 is TGCAGCGGCCGGGACACTGGGGCCAACGTCCTGACTTTC. Translating it yields CSGRDTGANVLTF.

The J gene is TRBJ2-7, the V gene TRBV29-1; D assignment may be TRBD1 or TRBD2 (5 bases each). CDR1 is SQVTM and CDR2 is ANQGSEA in the germline V gene. V shed 4 bases and J shed 0 bases, with 16 bases lying between them. This CDR3 region has 15 residues. The CDR3 region has the DNA TGCAGCGTTGGACCCGGGGCAGGCCTCTCCTACGAGCAGTACTTC. The encoded protein is CSVGPGAGLSYEQYF.

This clonotype has more than one count but fewer than ten. V usage is TRBV12-3 or TRBV12-4 and J usage is TRBJ1-2; maybe TRBD1 (6 bases). CDR3 length equals 14 residues. Trimming removed 6 bases from V and 3 bases from J, with 14 bases in between. CDR3 nucleotides: TGTGCCAGCAGCTGGGGGGCGGGAGACTATGGCTACACCTTC. Its protein product is CASSWGAGDYGYTF.

A few counts support this clonotype. The gene calls are TRBV9 and TRBJ2-2, with 13 positions matching TRBD2. The germline V gene has CDR1 SGDLS and CDR2 YYNGEE. J was trimmed by 4 bases and V by 0 bases; bases with no gene match: 9. The CDR3 totals 19 residues. The CDR3 DNA follows: TGTGCCAGCAGCGTAGGTGGTCTGGGACTAGCGGGGCCCACCGGGGAGCTGTTTTTT. Protein: CASSVGGLGLAGPTGELFF.

The rearrangement uses TRBV10-3 and TRBJ2-2; D gene ambiguous. Trimming shortened V by 2 bases and J by 6 bases, and 4 bases separated the two germline ends. The CDR3 is 12 residues long. In germline, CDR1 is ENHRY, CDR2 SYGVKD. The CDR3 sequence is CAISEGSGELFF. The CDR3 DNA follows: TGTGCCATCAGTGAGGGGTCCGGGGAGCTGTTTTTT.

Remarks on this clonotype: The conserved closing phenylalanine or tryptophan is absent in this CDR3, likely reflecting a read error. The genes are TRBV19 and TRBJ1-1, with D unresolved. This CDR3 is 15 amino acids long. The germline V and J ends were trimmed by 1 base and 2 bases, with 11 bases remaining between them. Germline CDR1 reads LNHDA; CDR2 reads SQIVND (reference sequence). In nucleotides, the CDR3 is TGTGCCAGTAGTATAGTACGGCAGGCCAACACTGAAGCTTTCCTT. This encodes CASSIVRQANTEAFL.

The chain joins TRBV28 to TRBJ2-5, with 8 bases aligning to TRBD1. With V trimmed by 5 bases and J by 5 bases, 13 bases remained unmatched. Germline loops: CDR1 MDHEN, CDR2 SYDVKM. The CDR3 is made up of 16 amino acids. This chain's CDR3 is CASSGWDRPYRETQYF. DNA for the CDR3: TGTGCCAGCAGTGGATGGGACAGGCCCTACCGGGAGACCCAGTACTTC.

The rearrangement joins TRBV25-1 to TRBJ1-2, with 8 nucleotides matching TRBD1. Germline loops: CDR1 MGHDK, CDR2 SYGVNS. The CDR3 has 15 residues. Trimming cost V 5 bases and J 0 bases; bases outside gene matches: 5. CDR3: CASSSTGGANYGYTF. In DNA form, the CDR3 reads TGTGCCAGCAGTTCTACAGGGGGAGCTAACTATGGCTACACCTTC.